The present entry profiles one TCR beta chain with its context. Its antigen remains unknown. This sample was taken from a study of graft-versus-host responses after intestinal transplantation. There are 15 residues in the CDR3. CDR1 is LNHDA and CDR2 is SQIVND in the germline V gene (reference sequence). V was cut by 6 bases and J by 2 bases, with 16 bases left in between. Sequencing was performed with immunoSEQ multiplex PCR; in TCRdb, only in-frame clones are kept and a portion is missing. The table records approximately 70,000 clones, roughly 90% of them present only once. The source of this sequence is a human donor who received an intestinal transplant. V and J are TRBV19 and TRBJ2-5, with a weak D call TRBD2 (5 bases). Material: unstimulated CD8+ T cells sorted from spleen or lymph node cells, obtained before intestinal transplant. CDR3 nucleotide sequence: TGTGCCAGTAGCCCACTAGTCTCCGCTCAAGAGACCCAGTACTTC. This translates into CASSPLVSAQETQYF.